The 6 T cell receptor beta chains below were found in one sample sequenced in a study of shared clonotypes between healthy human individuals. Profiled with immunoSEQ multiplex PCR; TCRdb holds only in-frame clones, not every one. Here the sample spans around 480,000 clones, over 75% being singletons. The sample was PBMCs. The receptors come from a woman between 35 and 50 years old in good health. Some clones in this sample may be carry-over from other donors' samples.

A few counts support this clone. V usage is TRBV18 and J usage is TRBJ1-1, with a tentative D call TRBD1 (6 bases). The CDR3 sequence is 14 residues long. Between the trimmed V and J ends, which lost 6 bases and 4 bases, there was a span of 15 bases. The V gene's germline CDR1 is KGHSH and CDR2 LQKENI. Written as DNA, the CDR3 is TGTGCCAGCTCGCAGGGGTCATCCTCCACTGAAGCTTTCTTT. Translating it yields CASSQGSSSTEAFF.

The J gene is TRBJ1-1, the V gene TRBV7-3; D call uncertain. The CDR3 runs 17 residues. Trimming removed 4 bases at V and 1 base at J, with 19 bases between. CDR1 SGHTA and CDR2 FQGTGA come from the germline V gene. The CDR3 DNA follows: TGTGCCAGCAGCTCCAGCTCCCGGTCGAATGGGAACACTGAAGCTTTCTTT. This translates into CASSSSSRSNGNTEAFF.

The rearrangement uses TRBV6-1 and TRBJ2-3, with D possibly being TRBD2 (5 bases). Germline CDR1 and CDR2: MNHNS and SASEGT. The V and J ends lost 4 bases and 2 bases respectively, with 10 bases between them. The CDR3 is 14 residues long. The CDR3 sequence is CASSVGSYTDTQYF. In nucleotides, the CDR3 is TGTGCCAGCAGTGTGGGGAGTTACACAGATACGCAGTATTTT.

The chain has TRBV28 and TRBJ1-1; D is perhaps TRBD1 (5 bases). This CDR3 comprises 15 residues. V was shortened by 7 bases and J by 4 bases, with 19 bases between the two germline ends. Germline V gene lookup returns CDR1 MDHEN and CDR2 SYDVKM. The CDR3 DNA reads TGTGCCAGCATTCCGGGTAGCAGGGAAGGCACTGAAGCTTTCTTT. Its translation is CASIPGSREGTEAFF. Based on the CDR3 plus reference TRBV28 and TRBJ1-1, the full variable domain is DVKVTQSSRYLVKRTGEKVFLECVQDMDHENMFWYRQDPGLGLRLIYFSYDVKMKEKGDIPEGYSVSREKKERFSLILESASTNQTSMYLCASIPGSREGTEAFFGQGTRLTVV.

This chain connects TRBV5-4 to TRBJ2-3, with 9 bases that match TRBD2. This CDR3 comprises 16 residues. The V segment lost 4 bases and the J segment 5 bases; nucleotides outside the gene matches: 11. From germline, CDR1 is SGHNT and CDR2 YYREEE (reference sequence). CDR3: CASSLRTSASEDTQYF. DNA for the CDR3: TGTGCCAGCAGCCTAAGGACTAGCGCCTCGGAAGATACGCAGTATTTT.

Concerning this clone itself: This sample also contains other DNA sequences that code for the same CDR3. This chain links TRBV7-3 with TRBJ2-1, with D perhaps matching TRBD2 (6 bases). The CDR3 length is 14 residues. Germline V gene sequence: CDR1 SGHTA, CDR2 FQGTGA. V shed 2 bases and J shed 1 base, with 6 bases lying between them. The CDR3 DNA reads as TGTGCCAGCAGCTTAGCGGGGTCCTACAATGAGCAGTTCTTC. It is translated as CASSLAGSYNEQFF.